Each of the 15 T cell receptor beta chains below was sequenced from the same sample in a study of T-cell memory formation after mild COVID-19. TCRdb fed the 5' RACE reads into MiXCR, producing one record per CDR3 protein. The table includes tens of thousands of distinct CDR3 sequences, roughly a sixth detected once. What was sequenced was PBMCs or a T cell subset sorted from them (not recorded which). The source of these receptors is an adult woman who had mild COVID-19 (a few samples of this study predate the infection). Cell type and time point are not known.

This clonotype was seen only a few times. The J gene is TRBJ2-6, the V gene TRBV4-1, with a possible D match to TRBD1 (6 bases). The ends were cut back, 3 bases at V and 0 bases at J, with 21 bases in the middle. The germline CDR1 and CDR2 sequences are MGHRA and YSYEKL. The CDR3 has 20 amino acids. The chain's CDR3 is CASSQGVTGLMISGANVLTF. The CDR3 DNA reads as TGCGCCAGCAGCCAGGGGGTGACAGGCCTAATGATCTCTGGGGCCAACGTCCTGACTTTC.

The chain recombines TRBV19 with TRBJ2-7; the D gene is possibly TRBD2 (5 bases). Trimming removed 3 bases from V and 3 bases from J, with 9 bases in between. CDR1 is LNHDA and CDR2 is SQIVND in the germline V gene (reference sequence). This CDR3 spans 13 amino acids. Here the CDR3 reads CASSIQRYYEQYF. CDR3 nucleotides: TGTGCCAGTAGTATCCAGCGGTACTACGAGCAGTACTTC.

The table lists this clonotype with many counts. One end of the junction does not line up with germline, which may come from a read error. V is TRBV5-1 and J is TRBJ2-3, with 10 bases aligning to TRBD1. Germline assignment: CDR1 SGHRS and CDR2 YFSETQ. CDR3 length equals 14 residues. As DNA, the CDR3 is TGTGCCAGCAGTCCAGGACAGGGGGCAGATACGCAGTATTTT. Residues: CASSPGQGADTQYF.

This clonotype was counted at least ten times. The gene calls are TRBV20-1 and TRBJ1-4, with D maybe TRBD1 (6 bases). Germline CDR1 and CDR2: DFQATT and SNEGSKA (reference sequence). V lost 1 base and J 7 bases, leaving 13 bases between the germline ends. This CDR3 is built from 14 residues. The DNA for the CDR3 is TGCAGTGCTAGAGTCGGGGGGCAGCGTGAAAAACTGTTTTTT. Amino acid sequence: CSARVGGQREKLFF.

This clonotype was detected only a few times. The chain joins TRBV27 to TRBJ2-3; D may be TRBD1 or TRBD2 (5 bases each). The ends were cut back, 3 bases at V and 2 bases at J, with 9 bases in the middle. Germline CDR1 is MNHEY and CDR2 is SMNVEV (reference sequence). The CDR3 is 14 residues long. CDR3 nucleotide sequence: TGTGCCAGCAGTTTTGTGGGACCCACAGATACGCAGTATTTT. Protein sequence: CASSFVGPTDTQYF.

This clonotype was seen just once. V and J are TRBV4-3 and TRBJ2-7; possibly TRBD1 or TRBD2 for D (6 bases each). The CDR3 covers 15 residues. V lost 1 base, J lost 3 bases, and 13 bases lay in between. CDR1 is LGHNA and CDR2 is YSLEER in the germline V gene. CDR3 coding DNA: TGCGCCAGCAGCCAAGCTGGAGGGACAAACTACGAGCAGTACTTC. Protein: CASSQAGGTNYEQYF.

The J gene is TRBJ2-5, the V gene TRBV24-1, with D possibly TRBD2 on 6 matching bases. Germline values: CDR1 KGHDR, CDR2 SFDVKD. Deletions cut 4 bases from V and 2 bases from J, with 10 bases between. The CDR3 contains 14 residues. For the CDR3, the DNA is TGTGCCACCAGTGACCGTAGCGGACAAGAGACCCAGTACTTC. Residues: CATSDRSGQETQYF.

The rearrangement uses TRBV13 and TRBJ2-5; no reliable D call. Germline V gene lookup returns CDR1 PRHDT and CDR2 FYEKMQ (reference sequence). There are 14 residues in the CDR3. Trimming pared 1 base from V and 2 bases from J, leaving 8 bases between. The DNA for the CDR3 is TGTGCCAGCAGCTTAGTCATCAGGCAAGAGACCCAGTACTTC. Protein sequence: CASSLVIRQETQYF.

V and J are TRBV4-3 and TRBJ2-7, with TRBD2 identical over 10 bases. The CDR3 runs to 17 residues. Trimming took 0 bases from V and 6 from J; bases not matched to a gene: 11. Germline assignment: CDR1 LGHNA and CDR2 YSLEER. Here the CDR3 DNA reads TGCGCCAGCAGCCAAGATTTATCTAGCGGGAGCCAGGTCGAGCAGTACTTC. Translation: CASSQDLSSGSQVEQYF.

This clonotype was detected a few times. The V and J genes are TRBV7-2 and TRBJ1-2, with D perhaps TRBD1 (6 bases). The V and J ends lost 5 bases and 0 bases respectively, with 10 bases between them. Germline CDR1 reads SGHTA; CDR2 reads FQGNSA. The CDR3 is 14 residues long. CDR3 loop: CASSQTGANYGYTF. CDR3 bases: TGTGCCAGCAGCCAGACAGGAGCTAACTATGGCTACACCTTC.

This clonotype was counted a few times. This chain joins TRBV27 and TRBJ2-1; TRBD2 aligns across 14 bases. The V and J ends lost 0 bases and 8 bases, in that order; junction bases with no gene match: 0. Germline V lookup: CDR1 MNHEY, CDR2 SMNVEV (reference sequence). There are 15 residues in the CDR3. CDR3 bases: TGTGCCAGCAGTTTATCGGGACTAGCGGGAGATGAGCAGTTCTTC. This codes for CASSLSGLAGDEQFF.

This clonotype has a count of ten or more. This rearrangement joins TRBV7-9 to TRBJ2-3, with D maybe TRBD1 (5 bases). The CDR3 length is 13 residues. Germline values: CDR1 SEHNR, CDR2 FQNEAQ (reference sequence). The V end lost 3 bases, the J end lost 5 bases, and 9 bases lay between the germline ends. The DNA for the CDR3 is TGTGCCAGCAGCTTTAAAGGGGAAGATACGCAGTATTTT. Its translation: CASSFKGEDTQYF. Using reference TRBV7-9 and TRBJ2-3 for the parts outside the CDR3, the full variable domain is DTGVSQNPRHKITKRGQNVTFRCDPISEHNRLYWYRQTLGQGPEFLTYFQNEAQLEKSRLLSDRFSAERPKGSFSTLEIQRTEQGDSAMYLCASSFKGEDTQYFGPGTRLTVL.

The V gene is TRBV7-9, the J gene TRBJ2-1; no firm D call. Germline V CDR1 and CDR2: SEHNR, FQNEAQ (reference sequence). The length of the CDR3 is 12 residues. The V end lost 3 bases, the J end lost 7 bases, and 7 bases lay between the germline ends. The CDR3 protein is CASSFPANEQFF. In nucleotides, the CDR3 is TGTGCCAGCAGCTTCCCTGCGAATGAGCAGTTCTTC.

The rearrangement joins TRBV25-1 to TRBJ2-7, with D possibly called TRBD1 or TRBD2 (7 bases each). CDR3 length equals 13 residues. V gave up 7 bases and J gave up 1 base, with 11 bases separating them. Looked up from germline, CDR1 is MGHDK and CDR2 is SYGVNS. DNA of the CDR3: TGTGCCAGCAAAGCGGGACAGTCCTACGAGCAGTACTTC. Protein: CASKAGQSYEQYF.

This clonotype was counted ten times or more. The chain combines TRBV9 with TRBJ2-2; the match to TRBD2 covers 7 bases. The germline gives CDR1 SGDLS, CDR2 YYNGEE. The CDR3 runs to 15 residues. V shed 5 bases, J shed 0 bases, and the junction held 4 bases outside the gene matches. CDR3 bases: TGTGCCAGCAGTGCTAGCGGATCGAACACCGGGGAGCTGTTTTTT. Amino acids: CASSASGSNTGELFF.